This TCR beta chain appears in the sequencing data of a study of multiple sclerosis patients with progressive multifocal leukoencephalopathy. Points from the study as a whole: Preferential TRBV-TRBJ pairings or common gene usage were not detected at PML.

Clones were sequenced by immunoSEQ multiplex PCR, and TCRdb holds only the in-frame ones, with some missing. Among 25,000 to 35,000 clones listed, about nine tenths were seen once. The V gene's germline CDR1 is LGHNA and CDR2 YSLEER. This CDR3 contains 17 residues. Trimming left V 0 bases short and J 3 bases short, with 18 bases between. Time point meaning: more than five months of natalizumab therapy. Prior interferon beta treatment was universal, and the PML patients were all female. T1 and T2 blood were collected at 6 and 12 months of natalizumab. On this clone: Its antigen is undetermined.

The source material was PBMCs, sampled from a patient treated with natalizumab. V gene TRBV4-3 combines with J gene TRBJ2-7; possible D gene TRBD1, 9 bases. The source is a human donor with multiple sclerosis. DNA of the CDR3: TGCGCCAGCAGCCAAGACTTAGCGGGGACAGGGAACTACGAGCAGTACTTC. It translates to CASSQDLAGTGNYEQYF.